These 2 T cell receptor beta chains share one sample of origin, sequenced in a study of T-cell reconstitution after alpha-beta-depleted transplantation in children. Molecular barcoding with unique molecular identifiers was used for the TCRbeta library. MiXCR, run by TCRdb on the PCR reads, gives a single entry per CDR3 protein. The sample contains fewer than 500,000 distinct CDR3 sequences, 43% of which appear only once. Sequencing was performed on PBMCs, taken before TCRalphabeta/CD19-depleted stem cell transplant. The receptors stem from a girl under 10 years old with aplastic anemia, due to receive a stem cell transplant.

The gene calls are TRBV4-2 and TRBJ2-2; 12 bases fit TRBD1. V shed 4 bases, J shed 1 base, and the junction held 7 bases outside the gene matches. The germline gives CDR1 LGHNA, CDR2 YNFKEQ. The CDR3 runs to 18 residues. CDR3 DNA sequence: TGTGCCAGCAGCCTCCCCCGGGACAGGGGGCGGAACACCGGGGAGCTGTTTTTT. Its protein product is CASSLPRDRGRNTGELFF.

The rearrangement uses TRBV7-6 and TRBJ2-5, with D maybe TRBD2 (6 bases). Between the trimmed V and J ends, which lost 2 bases and 5 bases, there was a span of 12 bases. Germline-derived CDR1 and CDR2 are SGHVS and FNYEAQ. The CDR3 totals 14 residues. In DNA, the CDR3 is TGTGCCAGCAGCTTAATGGGAGGTGCGGAGACCCAGTACTTC. Translated, it gives CASSLMGGAETQYF.